What follows are 8 T cell receptor beta chains derived from one specimen sequenced in a study of T cells in Graves' hyperthyroidism and ophthalmopathy. Amplification targeted TCR beta CDR3 regions from RNA transcripts. First-round RT-PCR targeting the TCR CDR3 was performed with the HTBI primer set. TCRdb called the multiplex PCR reads again in MiXCR, with one record for every CDR3 protein. This table has almost 500,000 distinct CDR3 sequences, around a fifth appearing once. Sequencing was carried out using blood. The receptors originated from a woman in her seventies with Graves' ophthalmopathy.

This chain uses TRBV20-1 with TRBJ1-1; D may be TRBD1 (5 bases). The germline V and J ends were trimmed by 5 bases and 4 bases, with 14 bases remaining between them. CDR1 and CDR2 (germline): DFQATT, SNEGSKA (reference sequence). The CDR3 is made up of 13 amino acids. The CDR3 spells CSALPGTVTEAFF. The CDR3 nucleotides are TGCAGTGCTCTACCAGGGACGGTCACTGAAGCTTTCTTT.

This clonotype was seen repeatedly, ten times or more. The chain couples TRBV6-1 to TRBJ1-1; perhaps TRBD1 as D (6 bases). V was clipped by 6 bases and J by 6 bases, with 17 bases between them. Germline CDR1 is MNHNS and CDR2 is SASEGT. CDR3 length equals 14 residues. The CDR3 nucleotides are TGTGCCAGCAGCCGGGGGGGGCCGGGGGCTGAAGCTTTCTTT. Translation: CASSRGGPGAEAFF.

This clonotype was counted once. The chain is built from TRBV7-8 and TRBJ2-5; 11 bases align to TRBD2. Germline-derived CDR1 and CDR2 are SGHVS and FQNEAQ. This CDR3 contains 16 residues. Trimming took 5 bases from V and 1 from J; bases not matched to a gene: 6. Here the CDR3 reads CASSKGTSGIQETQYF. In DNA, the CDR3 is TGTGCCAGCAGCAAGGGGACTAGCGGCATCCAAGAGACCCAGTACTTC.

The J gene is TRBJ2-7, the V gene TRBV12-5; D ambiguous. Germline V gene data show CDR1 as LGHNT and CDR2 as FRNRAP. V dropped 5 bases and J dropped 7 bases, with 9 bases sitting between them. The CDR3 runs 11 residues. In DNA form, the CDR3 reads TGTGCTAGTGGTCCGACACAAGAGCAGTACTTC. Amino acid sequence: CASGPTQEQYF. Variable domain in full (rest from reference TRBV12-5 and TRBJ2-7): DARVTQTPRHKVTEMGQEVTMRCQPILGHNTVFWYRQTMMQGLELLAYFRNRAPLDDSGMPKDRFSAEMPDATLATLKIQPSEPRDSAVYFCASGPTQEQYFGPGTRLTVT.

In its sample, this clonotype was seen many times. This sequence joins TRBV11-2 and TRBJ2-7; 9 bases agree with TRBD1. The CDR3 consists of 15 residues. Germline CDR1 SGHAT, CDR2 FQNNGV. The V and J ends lost 0 bases and 4 bases, in that order; junction bases with no gene match: 4. CDR3 amino acids: CASSLERTGAYEQYF. Here the CDR3 DNA reads TGTGCCAGCAGCTTAGAACGGACAGGGGCGTACGAGCAGTACTTC.

This clonotype was seen ten or more times. The rearrangement links TRBV7-2 to TRBJ2-3, with 8 bases lining up with TRBD1. The germline CDR1 and CDR2 sequences are SGHTA and FQGNSA. Germline trimming cut 1 base from V and 2 bases from J; bases unmatched to any gene: 5. The length of the CDR3 is 16 residues. The DNA for the CDR3 is TGTGCCAGCAGCTTAGGACAGGGGTTTACCACAGATACGCAGTATTTT. As protein: CASSLGQGFTTDTQYF.

This clonotype turned up a few times. The J gene is TRBJ1-1, the V gene TRBV20-1; D is ambiguous. CDR3 length: 13 residues. V was trimmed by 2 bases and J by 2 bases, leaving 9 bases between them. Germline values: CDR1 DFQATT, CDR2 SNEGSKA (reference sequence). For the CDR3, the DNA is TGCAGTGCTAGACAGATCCTAAACACTGAAGCTTTCTTT. Translated, it gives CSARQILNTEAFF.

The CDR3 sequence: CASSKQPNPTNEQFF. As DNA, the CDR3 is TGTGCCAGCTCAAAACAACCAAATCCCACCAATGAGCAGTTCTTC. This sequence joins TRBV9 and TRBJ2-1; D is unresolved. Trimming shortened V by 7 bases and J by 6 bases, and 20 bases separated the two germline ends. This CDR3 is built from 15 residues. CDR1 SGDLS and CDR2 YYNGEE come from the germline V gene.